This T cell receptor (beta chain) was sequenced in a study of brain T cells in children with intractable seizures. The junction had 6 bases not matched to a gene; V was cut back by 6 bases and J by 3 bases. The CDR3 consists of 14 residues. Per germline, CDR1 MDHEN and CDR2 SYDVKM. Profiled with immunoSEQ multiplex PCR; TCRdb holds only in-frame clones, not every one. The data show approximately 110,000 clones, under 95% seen once. The sample consisted of peripheral blood, taken at surgery. The source of this sequence is a boy less than two years old with hemimegalencephaly and intractable seizures. This chain uses TRBV28 with TRBJ2-7, with 9 bases fitting TRBD1. The CDR3 sequence: CASSILTGGYEQYF. The CDR3 DNA reads as TGTGCCAGCAGCATACTGACAGGGGGCTACGAGCAGTACTTC.